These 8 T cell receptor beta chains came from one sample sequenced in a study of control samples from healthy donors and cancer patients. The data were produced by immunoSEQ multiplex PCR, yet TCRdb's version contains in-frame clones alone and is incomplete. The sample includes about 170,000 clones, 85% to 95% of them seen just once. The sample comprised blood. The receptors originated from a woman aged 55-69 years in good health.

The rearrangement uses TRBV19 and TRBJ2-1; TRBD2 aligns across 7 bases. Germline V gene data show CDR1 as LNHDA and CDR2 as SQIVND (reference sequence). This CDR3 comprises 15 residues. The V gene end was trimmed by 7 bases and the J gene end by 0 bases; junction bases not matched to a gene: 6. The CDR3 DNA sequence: TGTGCCAGTAAGCGGGGCCCGAGCTCCTACAATGAGCAGTTCTTC. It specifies CASKRGPSSYNEQFF.

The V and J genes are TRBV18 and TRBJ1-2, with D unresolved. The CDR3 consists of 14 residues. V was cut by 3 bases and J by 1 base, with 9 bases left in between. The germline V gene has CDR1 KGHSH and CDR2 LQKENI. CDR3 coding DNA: TGTGCCAGCTCACCGAGTCACTTTAACTATGGCTACACCTTC. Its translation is CASSPSHFNYGYTF.

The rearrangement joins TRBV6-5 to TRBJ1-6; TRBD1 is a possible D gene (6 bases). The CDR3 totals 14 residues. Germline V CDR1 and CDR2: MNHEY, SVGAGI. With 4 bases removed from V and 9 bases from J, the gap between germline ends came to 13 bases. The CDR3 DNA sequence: TGTGCCAGCAGTTCGGGGGGCGAGGGTTCACCCCTCCACTTT. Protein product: CASSSGGEGSPLHF.

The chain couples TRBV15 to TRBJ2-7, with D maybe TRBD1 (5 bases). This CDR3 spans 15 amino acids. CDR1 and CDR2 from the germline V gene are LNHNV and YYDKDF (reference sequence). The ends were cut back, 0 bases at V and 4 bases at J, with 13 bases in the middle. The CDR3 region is CATSRDQRQMYEQYF. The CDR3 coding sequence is TGTGCCACCAGCAGAGATCAGAGACAGATGTACGAGCAGTACTTC.

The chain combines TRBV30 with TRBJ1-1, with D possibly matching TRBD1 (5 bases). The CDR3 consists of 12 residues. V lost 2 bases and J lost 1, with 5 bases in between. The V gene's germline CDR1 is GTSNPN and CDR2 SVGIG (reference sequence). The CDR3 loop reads CAWSQGNTEAFF. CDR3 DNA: TGTGCCTGGAGTCAGGGGAACACTGAAGCTTTCTTT.

The CDR3 region has the DNA TGTGCCAGCAGCCAAGGGACAGGGGCTTGGTACACCTTC. Translating it yields CASSQGTGAWYTF. The V call is TRBV3-1 (or the pseudogene TRBV3-2), the J call TRBJ1-2; the match to TRBD1 covers 9 bases. Germline V gene data show CDR1 as LGHDT and CDR2 as YNNKEL (reference sequence). This CDR3 contains 13 residues. The trim removed 1 base at V and 11 bases at J, leaving 5 bases unmatched.

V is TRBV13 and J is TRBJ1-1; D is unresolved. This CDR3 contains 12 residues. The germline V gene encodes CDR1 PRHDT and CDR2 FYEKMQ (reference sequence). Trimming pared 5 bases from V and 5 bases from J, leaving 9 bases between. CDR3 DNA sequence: TGTGCCAGCAGCCCCTCAGGAACTGAAGCTTTCTTT. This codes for CASSPSGTEAFF.

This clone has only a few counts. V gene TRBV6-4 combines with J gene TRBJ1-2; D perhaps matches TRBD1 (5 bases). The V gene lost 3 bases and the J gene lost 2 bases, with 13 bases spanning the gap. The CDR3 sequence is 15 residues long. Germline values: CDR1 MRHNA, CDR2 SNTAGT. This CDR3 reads CASSDQPGTNYGYTF. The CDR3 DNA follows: TGTGCCAGCAGTGATCAGCCGGGGACGAACTATGGCTACACCTTC.